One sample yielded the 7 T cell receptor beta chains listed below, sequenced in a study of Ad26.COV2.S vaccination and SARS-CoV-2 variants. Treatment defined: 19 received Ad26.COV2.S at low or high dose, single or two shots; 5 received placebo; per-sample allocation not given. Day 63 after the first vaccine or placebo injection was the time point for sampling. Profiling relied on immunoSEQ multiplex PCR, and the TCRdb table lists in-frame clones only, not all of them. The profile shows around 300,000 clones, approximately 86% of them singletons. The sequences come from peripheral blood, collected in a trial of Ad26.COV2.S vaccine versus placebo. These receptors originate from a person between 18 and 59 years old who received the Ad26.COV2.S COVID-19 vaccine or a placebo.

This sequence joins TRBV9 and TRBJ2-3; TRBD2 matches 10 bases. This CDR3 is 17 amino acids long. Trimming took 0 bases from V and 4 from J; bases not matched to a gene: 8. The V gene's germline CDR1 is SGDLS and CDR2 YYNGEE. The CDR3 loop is CASSVVASGSSADTQYF. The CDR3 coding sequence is TGTGCCAGCAGCGTAGTGGCTAGCGGGAGTAGTGCAGATACGCAGTATTTT.

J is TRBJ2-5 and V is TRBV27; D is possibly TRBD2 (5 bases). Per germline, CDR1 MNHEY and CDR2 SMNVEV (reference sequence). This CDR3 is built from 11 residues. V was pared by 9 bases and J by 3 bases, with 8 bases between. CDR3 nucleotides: TGTGCCAGTCGGCGGGAAGAGACCCAGTACTTC. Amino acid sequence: CASRREETQYF.

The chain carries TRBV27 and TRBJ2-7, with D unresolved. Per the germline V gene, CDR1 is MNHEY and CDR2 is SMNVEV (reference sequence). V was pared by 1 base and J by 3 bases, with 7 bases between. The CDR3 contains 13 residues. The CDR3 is CASSLFQHYEQYF. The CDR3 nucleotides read TGTGCCAGCAGTTTATTTCAGCACTACGAGCAGTACTTC.

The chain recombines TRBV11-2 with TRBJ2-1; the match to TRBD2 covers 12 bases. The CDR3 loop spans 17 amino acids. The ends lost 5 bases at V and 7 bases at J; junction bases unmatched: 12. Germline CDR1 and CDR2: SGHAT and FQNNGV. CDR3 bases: TGTGCCAGCAGCGGGCGGACTAGCGGGAAAACAAGGAATGAGCAGTTCTTC. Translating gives CASSGRTSGKTRNEQFF.

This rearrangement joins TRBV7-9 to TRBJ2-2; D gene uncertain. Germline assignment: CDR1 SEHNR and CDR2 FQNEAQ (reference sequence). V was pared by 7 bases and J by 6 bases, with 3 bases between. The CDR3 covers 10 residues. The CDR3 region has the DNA TGTGCCAGCACCGCCGGGGAGCTGTTTTTT. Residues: CASTAGELFF. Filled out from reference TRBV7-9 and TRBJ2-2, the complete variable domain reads DTGVSQNPRHKITKRGQNVTFRCDPISEHNRLYWYRQTLGQGPEFLTYFQNEAQLEKSRLLSDRFSAERPKGSFSTLEIQRTEQGDSAMYLCASTAGELFFGEGSRLTVL.

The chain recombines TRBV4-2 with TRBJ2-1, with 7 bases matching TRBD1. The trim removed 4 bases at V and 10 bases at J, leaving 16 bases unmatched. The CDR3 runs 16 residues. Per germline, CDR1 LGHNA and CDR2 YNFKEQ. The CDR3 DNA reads TGTGCCAGCAGCCCAAACCGAGGACAGGTTAACAGGGAGCAGTTCTTC. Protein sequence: CASSPNRGQVNREQFF.

The CDR3 nucleotides are TGTGCCAGCAGCAGTAAAAGGGAGCAGTACTTC. Translation gives CASSSKREQYF. The rearrangement uses TRBV12-3 or TRBV12-4 and TRBJ2-7; the D is unclear. CDR3 length equals 11 residues. Trimming removed 6 bases at V and 7 bases at J, with 10 bases between.